These 6 T cell receptor beta chains were sequenced from one sample in a study of T cells in Graves' hyperthyroidism and ophthalmopathy. RNA transcripts gave rise to amplified TCR beta CDR3 regions. First-round RT-PCR with HTBI primers amplified the TCR CDR3 region. TCRdb recomputed calls from the multiplex PCR reads with MiXCR, one row per CDR3 protein. The sample contains about 290,000 distinct CDR3 sequences, roughly 13% of which appear only once. The sequenced material came from blood. These receptors were collected from a middle-aged woman with Graves' hyperthyroidism.

This clonotype was recorded many times. The chain recombines TRBV28 with TRBJ2-1; D possibly matches TRBD1 or TRBD2 (7 bases each). The CDR3 is made up of 13 amino acids. Germline V gene data show CDR1 as MDHEN and CDR2 as SYDVKM. Deletions cut 3 bases from V and 8 bases from J, with 11 bases between. The CDR3: CASSFRGGYEQFF. CDR3 sequence (DNA): TGTGCCAGCAGTTTCAGGGGGGGCTATGAGCAGTTCTTC. Full variable domain (outside the CDR3, taken from reference TRBV28 and TRBJ2-1): DVKVTQSSRYLVKRTGEKVFLECVQDMDHENMFWYRQDPGLGLRLIYFSYDVKMKEKGDIPEGYSVSREKKERFSLILESASTNQTSMYLCASSFRGGYEQFFGPGTRLTVL.

This clonotype came up a few times. The chain employs TRBV10-2 and TRBJ2-2; D uncertain. This CDR3 contains 14 residues. V was cut by 5 bases and J by 2 bases, with 9 bases left in between. Germline assignment: CDR1 WSHSY and CDR2 SAAADI. Written as DNA, the CDR3 is TGCGCCAGCAGTCTACAGCGAAACACCGGGGAGCTGTTTTTT. It codes for CASSLQRNTGELFF.

There are many counts of this clonotype. The J gene is TRBJ1-2, the V gene TRBV12-3 or TRBV12-4; 11 nucleotides match TRBD1. The CDR3 length is 14 residues. The V segment lost 6 bases and the J segment 8 bases; nucleotides outside the gene matches: 8. DNA of the CDR3: TGTGCCAGCAGCCTCGGACAGGGGGCTCGAGGCTACACCTTC. Translated: CASSLGQGARGYTF.

Ten or more counts support this clonotype. The CDR3 DNA follows: TGTGCCAGCAGTCCCCCCGGACAGGGGGAGGTAGATACGCAGTATTTT. This sequence encodes CASSPPGQGEVDTQYF. This chain connects TRBV28 to TRBJ2-3; TRBD1 matches 10 bases. V dropped 5 bases and J dropped 5; count of bases not matched to a gene: 10. CDR3 length: 16 residues. The germline CDR1 and CDR2 sequences are MDHEN and SYDVKM.

This clonotype was counted at least ten times. The chain carries TRBV6-1 and TRBJ2-5, with TRBD2 matching 7 bases. Germline-derived CDR1 and CDR2 are MNHNS and SASEGT. Trimming cost V 6 bases and J 0 bases; bases outside gene matches: 13. The CDR3 has 17 residues. CDR3 sequence: CASRSGAVGFYQETQYF. The DNA for the CDR3 is TGTGCCAGCAGGAGCGGGGCCGTGGGGTTTTACCAAGAGACCCAGTACTTC.

This clonotype has ten or more counts. The chain combines TRBV29-1 with TRBJ2-3; a possible D gene is TRBD1 (5 bases). CDR3 length equals 12 residues. V lost 5 bases and J lost 5, with 11 bases in between. Germline assignment: CDR1 SQVTM and CDR2 ANQGSEA. The CDR3 sequence: CSVRTSKDTQYF. CDR3 nucleotides: TGCAGCGTTCGGACATCCAAAGATACGCAGTATTTT.